The clone carrying this T cell receptor beta chain was counted many times. What it binds is unknown. This sample is part of a study of tumor and adjacent non-tumor tissue in lung cancer. The wider study: Histology: about a dozen adenocarcinoma, a couple of squamous cell carcinoma, 1 small cell lung cancer. Overall study results and limits: Tumor repertoires had a smaller top 100 clone share than normal lung.

RNA was extracted from bulk tissue without any cell sorting. Three rounds of nested PCR, following a modified ARM-PCR protocol, produced the TCRbeta library. TCRdb analysed the multiplex PCR reads with MiXCR anew, one entry per CDR3 protein. The sample includes around 71,000 distinct CDR3 sequences, approximately 72% seen only once; the top ten take 8.5% to 10%. This CDR3 spans 15 amino acids. Germline-derived CDR1 and CDR2 are SEHNR and FQNEAQ (reference sequence). V lost 5 bases and J 9 bases, leaving 20 bases between the germline ends. Sequencing was done on a sample of lung tumor tissue. This receptor was obtained from a woman aged 40 to 50 with non-small cell lung cancer. V is TRBV7-9 and J is TRBJ2-1; perhaps TRBD2 as D (7 bases). Here the CDR3 reads CASSTQGGVQSEQFF. In DNA, the CDR3 is TGTGCCAGCAGCACACAAGGGGGGGTACAAAGTGAGCAGTTCTTC.